This T cell receptor beta chain was identified in a study of blood T cell repertoires in COVID-19. As handled by the study authors: Estimates of nucleated cell counts were drawn from the amplification of reference gene primers. The repertoire was sequenced with immunoSEQ multiplex PCR; TCRdb's copy has only in-frame clones and lacks some. The DNA was the basis for D and trimming; V, J and clone size are from that table. The top ten hold approximately 12% of the sample, which has around 170,000 clones, about 81% seen once. Seattle participants joined during active infection and were tracked over time. The CDR3 length is 17 residues. Trimming took 10 bases from V and 2 from J; bases not matched to a gene: 19. Per germline, CDR1 SGDLS and CDR2 YYNGEE.

The chain is built from TRBV9 and TRBJ2-3, with 7 bases that match TRBD2. The sample taken for sequencing was peripheral blood. This TCR derives from a woman of 80 years or more with COVID-19, enrolled during active disease. The CDR3 is CALSDEGGPESTDTQYF. The CDR3, as DNA: TGTGCCTTGTCGGATGAGGGAGGGCCGGAGTCCACAGATACGCAGTATTTT. The full variable domain, its missing parts supplied by reference TRBV9 and TRBJ2-3, is DSGVTQTPKHLITATGQRVTLRCSPRSGDLSVYWYQQSLDQGLQFLIQYYNGEERAKGNILERFSAQQFPDLHSELNLSSLELGDSALYFCALSDEGGPESTDTQYFGPGTRLTVL.